The 4 T cell receptor beta chains in this list originate from one sample, sequenced in a study of shared T cell receptors in the human thymus. Data came from immunoSEQ multiplex PCR; TCRdb stores just in-frame clones and leaves some out. The sample includes some 660,000 clones, about 90% of them seen just once. Another study also made use of these data, one on human thymus T cells.

The sequenced sample consisted of thymocytes. The receptors here all came from a boy younger than two with a congenital heart defect.

The chain combines TRBV4-3 with TRBJ2-1; D ambiguous. CDR1 and CDR2 (germline): LGHNA, YSLEER. The V end was cut by 0 bases, the J end by 9 bases, with 12 bases between. This CDR3 has 14 residues. Here the CDR3 reads CASSQDSVIAEQFF. The CDR3 DNA is TGCGCCAGCAGCCAAGATAGTGTGATAGCTGAGCAGTTCTTC.

This clone was seen only once. This rearrangement joins TRBV7-9 to TRBJ1-6; TRBD1 might be the D (5 bases). There are 17 residues in the CDR3. CDR1 is SEHNR and CDR2 is FQNEAQ in the germline V gene (reference sequence). V was clipped by 5 bases and J by 10 bases, with 24 bases between them. The CDR3, as DNA: TGTGCCAGCAGCCAAGGGGTCAGGGAGGAGGGGCAATCACCCCTCCACTTT. It is translated as CASSQGVREEGQSPLHF.

The chain joins TRBV6-4 to TRBJ2-6; no clear D. The CDR3 extends over 16 amino acids. V shed 8 bases and J shed 0 bases, with 14 bases lying between them. CDR1 is MRHNA and CDR2 is SNTAGT in the germline V gene. CDR3 DNA: TGTGCCAGCCGGGTCACACATCTCTCTGGGGCCAACGTCCTGACTTTC. This gives the protein CASRVTHLSGANVLTF.

V gene TRBV28 combines with J gene TRBJ1-5, with D possibly TRBD1 on 6 matching bases. The CDR3 runs to 16 residues. CDR1 is MDHEN and CDR2 is SYDVKM in the germline V gene. V shed 6 bases and J shed 0 bases, with 15 bases lying between them. The DNA for the CDR3 is TGTGCCAGCAGCCTACTCGAGGGGGTTAGCAATCAGCCCCAGCATTTT. This gives the protein CASSLLEGVSNQPQHF.